The 13 T cell receptor beta chains below all came from one sample that was sequenced in a study of T cell changes during pregnancy in multiple sclerosis. Only in-frame clones appear in the TCRdb table, and some are missing; sequencing was by immunoSEQ multiplex PCR. Here the sample spans over 50,000 clones, 80% to 95% being singletons. The sample consisted of peripheral blood, taken in the first trimester of pregnancy. These receptor sequences come from a female donor with multiple sclerosis, enrolled in a pregnancy study.

The gene calls are TRBV4-2 and TRBJ1-5; tentative D call: TRBD1 (5 bases). The germline V and J ends were trimmed by 1 base and 6 bases, with 13 bases remaining between them. Germline values: CDR1 LGHNA, CDR2 YNFKEQ. The CDR3 loop spans 15 amino acids. The CDR3 loop reads CASSQADGRGQPQHF. The CDR3, as DNA: TGTGCCAGCAGCCAAGCGGACGGGAGGGGTCAGCCCCAGCATTTT.

The rearrangement uses TRBV7-9 and TRBJ1-3; TRBD1 matches 8 bases. Germline lookup yields CDR1 SEHNR and CDR2 FQNEAQ (reference sequence). With V trimmed by 5 bases and J by 0 bases, 15 bases remained unmatched. This CDR3 is built from 19 residues. The CDR3 loop is CASSTAFRDRKTSGNTIYF. The CDR3 nucleotides read TGTGCCAGCAGCACAGCCTTCCGGGACAGGAAAACCTCTGGAAACACCATATATTTT.

This clone was counted a single time. V is TRBV19 and J is TRBJ2-3; TRBD2 matches at 10 bases. CDR1 LNHDA and CDR2 SQIVND come from the germline V gene (reference sequence). V dropped 4 bases and J dropped 5; count of bases not matched to a gene: 6. CDR3 length: 15 residues. The DNA for the CDR3 is TGTGCCAGTAGTAGTCTTCTAGCGGGAGTAGATACGCAGTATTTT. Its translation is CASSSLLAGVDTQYF.

V gene TRBV2 combines with J gene TRBJ1-2; TRBD1 agrees at 10 bases. This CDR3 region has 16 residues. The J segment lost 4 bases and the V segment lost 1 base, leaving 6 bases of the junction unmatched. Looked up from germline, CDR1 is SNHLY and CDR2 is FYNNEI. The CDR3 sequence: CASSEVGQGLGYGYTF. The CDR3 nucleotides read TGTGCCAGCAGTGAAGTGGGACAGGGGCTTGGCTATGGCTACACCTTC.

The chain employs TRBV19 and TRBJ1-5, with TRBD1 as a possible D gene (6 bases). Per germline, CDR1 LNHDA and CDR2 SQIVND (reference sequence). This CDR3 region has 18 residues. V lost 0 bases to trimming and J lost 2 bases, with 17 bases between them. CDR3 amino acids: CASSIDPTQGFRNQPQHF. The CDR3 bases are TGTGCCAGTAGTATAGACCCCACACAGGGATTCCGCAATCAGCCCCAGCATTTT.

The chain has TRBV30 and TRBJ2-7; the match to TRBD2 covers 11 bases. V was pared by 2 bases and J by 7 bases, with 4 bases of the junction left unmatched. This CDR3 has 13 residues. The germline CDR1 and CDR2 sequences are GTSNPN and SVGIG (reference sequence). The CDR3 reads CAWSKPSGREQYF. The CDR3, as DNA: TGTGCCTGGAGTAAGCCTAGCGGGAGGGAGCAGTACTTC.

This sequence joins TRBV11-2 and TRBJ2-1, with a possible D match to TRBD2 (5 bases). The CDR3 spans 15 residues. Per the germline V gene, CDR1 is SGHAT and CDR2 is FQNNGV. The ends were cut back, 0 bases at V and 0 bases at J, with 6 bases in the middle. CDR3 bases: TGTGCCAGCAGCTTAGAGGGGAGCTCCTACAATGAGCAGTTCTTC. This encodes CASSLEGSSYNEQFF.

V usage is TRBV4-1 and J usage is TRBJ2-1, with 7 bases that match TRBD2. Unmatched junction bases numbered 5, after V lost 6 bases and J lost 0 bases. The CDR3 extends over 15 amino acids. Germline values: CDR1 MGHRA, CDR2 YSYEKL. The CDR3 sequence is CASRRSGDSYNEQFF. CDR3 coding DNA: TGCGCCAGCAGACGGAGCGGGGACTCCTACAATGAGCAGTTCTTC.

This clone has a single count. This rearrangement joins TRBV5-1 to TRBJ2-3, with TRBD2 identical over 7 bases. CDR1 and CDR2 (germline): SGHRS, YFSETQ. J lost 5 bases, V lost 6 bases, and 12 bases had no gene match. The CDR3 has 15 amino acids. This CDR3 reads CASKATGGRVDTQYF. The CDR3 DNA reads TGCGCCAGCAAGGCGACGGGAGGAAGGGTAGATACGCAGTATTTT.

This chain joins TRBV27 and TRBJ2-7, with TRBD1 matching 11 bases. The CDR3 covers 15 residues. Unmatched junction bases numbered 6, after V lost 6 bases and J lost 2 bases. CDR1 MNHEY and CDR2 SMNVEV come from the germline V gene (reference sequence). In DNA form, the CDR3 reads TGTGCCAGCAGATCTTGGGACAGGGGGACCTACGAGCAGTACTTC. Translation gives CASRSWDRGTYEQYF.

The CDR3 coding sequence is TGCAGCGTTGCCGTTTACAATGAGCAGTTCTTC. This encodes CSVAVYNEQFF. The chain is built from TRBV29-1 and TRBJ2-1; the D is unclear. This CDR3 is built from 11 residues. V shed 4 bases and J shed 4 bases, with 5 bases lying between them. Germline V lookup: CDR1 SQVTM, CDR2 ANQGSEA.

The chain recombines TRBV4-3 with TRBJ2-2, with a possible D match to TRBD2 (5 bases). Germline V gene sequence: CDR1 LGHNA, CDR2 YSLEER. CDR3 length: 16 amino acids. V lost 0 bases, J lost 4 bases, and 12 bases lay in between. As DNA, the CDR3 is TGCGCCAGCAGCCAAGATCTAGCCCCCTCCACCGGGGAGCTGTTTTTT. This encodes CASSQDLAPSTGELFF.

The CDR3 region has the DNA TGTGCCGCCGGAATTCTAACCGGGACAGGGGAGAGGGAGACCCAGTACTTC. Protein: CAAGILTGTGERETQYF. This chain uses TRBV28 with TRBJ2-5, with 10 bases lining up with TRBD1. CDR1 and CDR2 (germline): MDHEN, SYDVKM. The V and J ends lost 11 bases and 5 bases, in that order; junction bases with no gene match: 20. CDR3 size: 17 residues.